The 8 T cell receptor beta chains listed next were all sequenced from one sample in a study of blood T cell repertoires in COVID-19. Profiled with immunoSEQ multiplex PCR; TCRdb holds only in-frame clones, not every one. The sample has approximately 160,000 clones; roughly four fifths are singletons. Sequenced: peripheral blood. The receptors stem from a woman aged 80 or older with acute or convalescent COVID-19.

This chain uses TRBV6-5 with TRBJ1-1; 9 nucleotides agree with TRBD1. CDR1 is MNHEY, CDR2 SVGAGI, per germline. There are 15 residues in the CDR3. V was pared by 6 bases and J by 0 bases, with 5 bases of the junction left unmatched. The CDR3 is CASSKQGALNTEAFF. CDR3 in DNA: TGTGCCAGCAGCAAACAGGGGGCTCTGAACACTGAAGCTTTCTTT.

This clone came up a few times. The V gene is TRBV5-1, the J gene TRBJ2-1; D gene unclear. Germline V gene data show CDR1 as SGHRS and CDR2 as YFSETQ. The CDR3 consists of 14 residues. Deletions cut 4 bases from V and 3 bases from J, with 11 bases between. The DNA for the CDR3 is TGCGCCAGCAGCGTACGGGTCGACTACAATGAGCAGTTCTTC. Residues: CASSVRVDYNEQFF.

The genes are TRBV2 and TRBJ1-4; unclear D gene. This CDR3 has 15 residues. Trimming cost V 3 bases and J 3 bases, with 11 bases left between them. CDR1 and CDR2 from the germline V gene are SNHLY and FYNNEI. The CDR3 loop is CASSDLTRSNEKLFF. The CDR3 nucleotides read TGTGCCAGCAGTGACCTGACTAGGTCTAATGAAAAACTGTTTTTT.

The chain carries TRBV3-1 (or the pseudogene TRBV3-2) and TRBJ2-3; 8 bases are a match to TRBD2. The V gene end was trimmed by 4 bases and the J gene end by 6 bases; junction bases not matched to a gene: 0. The germline CDR1 and CDR2 sequences are LGHDT and YNNKEL (reference sequence). The CDR3 runs 12 residues. The CDR3 here is CASSPSGDTQYF. CDR3 DNA: TGTGCCAGCAGCCCTAGCGGGGATACGCAGTATTTT.

This clone was seen only once. The chain has TRBV5-5 and TRBJ1-3; a possible D gene is TRBD1 (6 bases). Between the trimmed V and J ends, which lost 3 bases and 0 bases, there was a span of 10 bases. In germline, CDR1 is SGHKS, CDR2 YYEKEE (reference sequence). The CDR3 consists of 15 residues. The CDR3 spells CASSSQGLSGNTIYF. DNA of the CDR3: TGTGCCAGCAGCTCACAGGGCCTCTCTGGAAACACCATATATTTT.

The chain joins TRBV5-4 to TRBJ1-2; TRBD1 agrees at 7 bases. The germline V gene encodes CDR1 SGHNT and CDR2 YYREEE (reference sequence). This CDR3 is 15 amino acids long. V dropped 3 bases and J dropped 4; count of bases not matched to a gene: 9. The CDR3 is CASSWKQGSGYGYTF. As DNA, the CDR3 is TGTGCCAGCAGCTGGAAACAGGGGTCTGGCTATGGCTACACCTTC.

V is TRBV18 and J is TRBJ2-1; possible D gene TRBD2, 6 bases. V gave up 1 base and J gave up 6 bases, with 13 bases separating them. Germline CDR1 KGHSH, CDR2 LQKENI. This CDR3 spans 15 amino acids. The CDR3 DNA is TGTGCCAGCTCACCACGAACTAGCTCCGGCAATGAGCAGTTCTTC. Amino acids: CASSPRTSSGNEQFF.

J is TRBJ2-7 and V is TRBV7-9, with 9 bases identical to TRBD1. Germline V gene data show CDR1 as SEHNR and CDR2 as FQNEAQ (reference sequence). The ends lost 5 bases at V and 0 bases at J; junction bases unmatched: 5. The CDR3 consists of 15 residues. In DNA, the CDR3 is TGTGCCAGCAGCCGGGACAGGGAGAGCTCCTACGAGCAGTACTTC. It translates to CASSRDRESSYEQYF.